This is a list of T cell receptor beta chains from one sample in a study of T cell responses to AZD1222 COVID-19 vaccine. Profiled with immunoSEQ multiplex PCR; TCRdb holds only in-frame clones, not every one. The repertoire holds nearly 35,000 clones, with 75% to 90% as singletons. Sequenced material: peripheral blood, taken on day 0 of AZD1222 vaccination. These receptors came from an adult in good health. Each CDR3 is given with its conserved first and last residue. D genes are given only for firm matches. Not all rows give a size; the values are once, few, many and, for expanded clones, a class.

cdr3_aa	cdr3_nt	clone_size	v_call	j_call	d_call
CASSNVGGGTDTQYF	TGTGCCAGTAGTAACGTCGGGGGAGGGACGGATACGCAGTATTTT	-	TRBV19	TRBJ2-3	TRBD2
CASRRAGGDEQFF	TGTGCCAGCCGGAGGGCGGGGGGTGATGAGCAGTTCTTC	-	TRBV28	TRBJ2-1	TRBD2
CASSPGGGNTIYF	TGTGCCAGCAGCCCAGGGGGAGGAAACACCATATATTTT	-	TRBV28	TRBJ1-3	TRBD1
CASSSPGQTNTGELFF	TGTGCCAGCAGTTCCCCAGGACAGACGAACACCGGGGAGCTGTTTTTT	-	TRBV28	TRBJ2-2	-
CASTSGRDTEAFF	TGTGCCAGCACCTCGGGAAGGGACACTGAAGCTTTCTTT	-	TRBV7-3	TRBJ1-1	-
CASGGGNQPQHF	TGTGCCAGCGGCGGCGGGAATCAGCCCCAGCATTTT	-	TRBV28	TRBJ1-5	-
CSVAGNNEQFF	TGCAGCGTTGCTGGGAACAATGAGCAGTTCTTC	few	TRBV29-1	TRBJ2-1	-
CASSLEGQGPEGYTF	TGTGCCAGCAGTTTGGAAGGACAGGGGCCGGAAGGCTACACCTTC	-	TRBV27	TRBJ1-2	TRBD1
CASRGSPRPGGNTEAFF	TGTGCCAGCAGAGGGTCGCCGCGTCCTGGGGGGAACACTGAAGCTTTCTTT	-	TRBV25-1	TRBJ1-1	-
CAASGGGDEKLFF	TGTGCCGCAAGTGGGGGGGGAGATGAAAAACTGTTTTTT	-	TRBV30	TRBJ1-4	-
CASSSLIDSPLHF	TGTGCCAGCAGTTCCCTGATCGATTCACCCCTCCACTTT	-	TRBV6-5	TRBJ1-6	-
CASSQLAGENNEQFF	TGTGCCAGCAGCCAGTTGGCAGGGGAAAACAATGAGCAGTTCTTC	-	TRBV4-2	TRBJ2-1	-
CASSDQGDGGYTF	TGTGCCAGCAGCGACCAGGGGGACGGTGGCTACACCTTC	-	TRBV12-3/TRBV12-4	TRBJ1-2	TRBD1
CASSLYWGQNTEAFF	TGTGCCAGCAGTTTATATTGGGGTCAGAACACTGAAGCTTTCTTT	few	TRBV27	TRBJ1-1	-
CARTGQPFVNYGYTF	TGTGCCAGAACGGGACAGCCATTCGTTAACTATGGCTACACCTTC	-	TRBV6-4	TRBJ1-2	TRBD1
CASSDAGTSGFNEQFF	TGTGCCAGCAGCGATGCCGGGACTAGTGGCTTCAATGAGCAGTTCTTC	-	TRBV9	TRBJ2-1	TRBD2
CASSVQDPGDGYTF	TGTGCCAGCAGCGTCCAGGACCCCGGGGATGGCTACACCTTC	once	TRBV9	TRBJ1-2	-
CASSSGTSGYEQYF	TGTGCCAGCAGTTCGGGGACTAGCGGCTACGAGCAGTACTTC	-	TRBV27	TRBJ2-7	TRBD2
CASSQVYSPYEQYF	TGTGCCAGCAGCCAAGTTTATAGTCCCTACGAGCAGTACTTC	-	TRBV3-1/TRBV3-2	TRBJ2-7	-
CASTITGELFF	TGCGCCAGCACCATTACCGGGGAGCTGTTTTTT	-	TRBV10-2	TRBJ2-2	-
CASSLGDRSDNEQFF	TGCGCCAGCAGCTTGGGAGACAGGTCAGACAATGAGCAGTTCTTC	-	TRBV5-1	TRBJ2-1	-
CASSSPGQGVIEAFF	TGTGCCAGCAGTTCCCCGGGACAGGGGGTGATTGAAGCTTTCTTT	-	TRBV27	TRBJ1-1	TRBD1
CASSFRDSWGVAFF	TGTGCCAGCAGCTTCAGGGACAGTTGGGGGGTAGCTTTCTTT	few	TRBV7-2	TRBJ1-1	TRBD1
CSVADSTDTQYF	TGCAGCGTAGCTGACAGCACAGATACGCAGTATTTT	-	TRBV29-1	TRBJ2-3	-
CASSLGTDNYGYTF	TGTGCCAGCAGCTTGGGGACAGATAACTATGGCTACACCTTC	-	TRBV5-4	TRBJ1-2	-
CATSREGGTEQFF	TGTGCCACCAGCAGGGAGGGGGGGACAGAGCAGTTCTTC	-	TRBV15	TRBJ2-1	-
CASSWTGTKSSGANVLTF	TGCGCCAGCAGCTGGACCGGGACCAAGAGCTCTGGGGCCAACGTCCTGACTTTC	-	TRBV5-1	TRBJ2-6	-
CASILAGGGYNEQFF	TGCGCCAGCATATTAGCGGGAGGAGGGTACAATGAGCAGTTCTTC	-	TRBV10-1	TRBJ2-1	TRBD2
CASSVGQILNTEAFF	TGTGCCAGCAGTGTCGGACAGATCTTGAACACTGAAGCTTTCTTT	-	TRBV6-6	TRBJ1-1	-
CASSYGYEQYF	TGTGCCAGCAGCTACGGGTACGAGCAGTACTTC	-	TRBV11-2	TRBJ2-7	-
CASRPEGGLSTDTQYF	TGTGCCAGCAGGCCCGAGGGGGGCTTGAGCACAGATACGCAGTATTTT	few	TRBV7-2	TRBJ2-3	-
CASSPRGATNEKLFF	TGTGCCAGCAGTCCCCGGGGGGCAACTAATGAAAAACTGTTTTTT	-	TRBV2	TRBJ1-4	-
CASSLPQAHYEQYF	TGTGCCAGCAGTTTACCCCAGGCTCACTACGAGCAGTACTTC	-	TRBV28	TRBJ2-7	-
CASRLETQYF	TGTGCCAGTAGGTTGGAGACCCAGTACTTC	once	TRBV19	TRBJ2-5	-
CASSSGQGTEAFF	TGTGCCAGCAGTTCCGGACAGGGGACTGAAGCTTTCTTT	-	TRBV28	TRBJ1-1	TRBD1
CASSHRQTNTEAFF	TGTGCCAGCAGTCACAGACAAACGAACACTGAAGCTTTCTTT	-	TRBV6-2/TRBV6-3	TRBJ1-1	-
CASSRHSESGRNSYEQYF	TGCGCCAGCAGCCGCCACTCGGAAAGCGGGAGGAACTCCTACGAGCAGTACTTC	-	TRBV4-1	TRBJ2-7	TRBD2
CASSPFPDSGNTIYF	TGTGCCAGCAGCCCCTTTCCGGACTCTGGAAACACCATATATTTT	-	TRBV7-9	TRBJ1-3	-
CASSYSNNSPNEKLFF	TGTGCCAGCAGTTACTCGAATAACAGTCCAAATGAAAAACTGTTTTTT	few	TRBV6-5	TRBJ1-4	-
CASSSRGPEAFF	TGTGCCAGCAGTTCAAGGGGCCCTGAAGCTTTCTTT	-	TRBV12-3/TRBV12-4	TRBJ1-1	-
CASTPLGSGANVLTF	TGTGCCAGTACCCCTCTGGGCTCTGGGGCCAACGTCCTGACTTTC	-	TRBV19	TRBJ2-6	-
CAISPNTDKMAFF	TGTGCCATCAGCCCCAATACGGACAAGATGGCTTTCTTT	-	TRBV10-3	TRBJ1-1	-